This T cell receptor (beta chain) was obtained from a study of blood T cell repertoires in COVID-19. Across the study: Donors in the United States, Italy and Spain gave samples during acute or convalescent COVID-19. From T cells, B-cell-depleted T cells, or PBMCs came the material, which was cDNA or gDNA.

Authors' data handling: Nucleated cell counts were estimated from reference gene primer amplification. TCRdb keeps only in-frame clones here, not all; method: immunoSEQ multiplex PCR. V, J and clone size derive from that table, while D and trimming were established from the DNA sequence. Among under 350,000 clones, 85% were seen once, and the ten largest hold approximately 7.9%. The CDR3 totals 14 residues. The germline V gene has CDR1 GTSNPN and CDR2 SVGIG (reference sequence). The V and J ends lost 5 bases and 4 bases, in that order; junction bases with no gene match: 7. This sequence originates from a human donor in a cohort sampled during active COVID-19. Sequenced material: peripheral blood. This chain connects TRBV30 to TRBJ2-2; 7 nucleotides match TRBD1. CDR3 loop: CAWDRELVTGELFF. The CDR3 region has the DNA TGTGCCTGGGACAGGGAGTTAGTCACCGGGGAGCTGTTTTTT.